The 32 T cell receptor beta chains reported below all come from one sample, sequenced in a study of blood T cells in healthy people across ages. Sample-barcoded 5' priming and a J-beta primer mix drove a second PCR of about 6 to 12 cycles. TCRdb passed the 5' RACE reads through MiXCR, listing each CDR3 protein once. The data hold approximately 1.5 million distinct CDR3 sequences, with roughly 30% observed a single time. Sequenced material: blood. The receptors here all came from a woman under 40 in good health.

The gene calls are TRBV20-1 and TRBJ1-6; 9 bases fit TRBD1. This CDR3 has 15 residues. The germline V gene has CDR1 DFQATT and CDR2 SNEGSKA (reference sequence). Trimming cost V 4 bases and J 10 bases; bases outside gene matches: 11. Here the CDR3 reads CSATASDRGNSPLHF. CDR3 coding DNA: TGCAGTGCTACCGCCTCGGACAGGGGTAACTCACCCCTCCACTTT.

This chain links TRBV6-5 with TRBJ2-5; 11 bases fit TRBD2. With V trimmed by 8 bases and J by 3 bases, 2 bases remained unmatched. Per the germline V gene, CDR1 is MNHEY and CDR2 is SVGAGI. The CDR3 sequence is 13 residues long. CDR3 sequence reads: CASYSGREETQYF. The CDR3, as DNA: TGTGCCAGCTATAGCGGGAGGGAAGAGACCCAGTACTTC.

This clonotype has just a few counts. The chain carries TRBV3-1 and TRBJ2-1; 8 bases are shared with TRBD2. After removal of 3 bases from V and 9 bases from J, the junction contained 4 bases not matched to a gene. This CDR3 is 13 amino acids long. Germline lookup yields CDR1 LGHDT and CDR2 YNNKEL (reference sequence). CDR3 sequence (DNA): TGTGCCAGCAGCCAGGTCCGGGGGGGTGAGCAGTTCTTC. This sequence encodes CASSQVRGGEQFF.

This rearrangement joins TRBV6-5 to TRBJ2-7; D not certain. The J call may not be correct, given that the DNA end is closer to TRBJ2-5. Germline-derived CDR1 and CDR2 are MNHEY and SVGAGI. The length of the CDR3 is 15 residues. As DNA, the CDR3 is TGTGCCAGCAGTTCTGGTTGGGGTAGTTGGGAGACCCAGTACTTC. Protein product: CASSSGWGSWETQYF.

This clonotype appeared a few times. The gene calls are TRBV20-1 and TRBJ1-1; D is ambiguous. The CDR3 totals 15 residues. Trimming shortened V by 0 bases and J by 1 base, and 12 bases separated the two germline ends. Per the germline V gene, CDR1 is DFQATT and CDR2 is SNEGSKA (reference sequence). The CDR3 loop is CSARDPLDKNTEAFF. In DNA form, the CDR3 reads TGCAGTGCTAGAGATCCTCTAGACAAGAACACTGAAGCTTTCTTT.

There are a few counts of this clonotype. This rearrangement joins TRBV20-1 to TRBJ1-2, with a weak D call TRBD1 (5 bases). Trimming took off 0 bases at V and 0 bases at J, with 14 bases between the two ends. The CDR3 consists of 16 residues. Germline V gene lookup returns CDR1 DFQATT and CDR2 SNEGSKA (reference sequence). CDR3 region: CSARDLRTGSNYGYTF. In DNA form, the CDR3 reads TGCAGTGCTAGAGATCTTCGAACAGGCTCTAACTATGGCTACACCTTC.

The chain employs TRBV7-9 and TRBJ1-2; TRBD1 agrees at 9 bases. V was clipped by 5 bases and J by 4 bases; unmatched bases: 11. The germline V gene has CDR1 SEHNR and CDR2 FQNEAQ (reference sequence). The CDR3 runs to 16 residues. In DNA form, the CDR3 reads TGTGCCAGCAGCCGAGGCGACAGGGGGGTAGGCTATGGCTACACCTTC. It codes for CASSRGDRGVGYGYTF.

The CDR3 DNA sequence: TGTGCCAGCAGCTTGGGGCCCCGGGCCCCGGCCAGGGCAGATACGCAGTATTTT. As protein: CASSLGPRAPARADTQYF. This rearrangement joins TRBV5-4 to TRBJ2-3; D may be TRBD1 (5 bases). The germline V and J ends were trimmed by 0 bases and 4 bases, with 21 bases remaining between them. The CDR3 spans 18 residues. Germline lookup yields CDR1 SGHNT and CDR2 YYREEE (reference sequence).

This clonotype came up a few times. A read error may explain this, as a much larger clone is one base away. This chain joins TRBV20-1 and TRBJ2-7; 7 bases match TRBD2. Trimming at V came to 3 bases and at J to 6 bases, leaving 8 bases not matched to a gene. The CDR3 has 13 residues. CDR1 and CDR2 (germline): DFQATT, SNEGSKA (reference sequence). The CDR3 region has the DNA TGCAGTGCTAGGGGGACTACGACCTGCGAGCAGTACTTC. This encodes CSARGTTTCEQYF.

Here the CDR3 DNA reads TGTGCCAGCAGCCCCCACCGGGGGGGACGGGGCGAGCAGTACTTC. Encoded protein: CASSPHRGGRGEQYF. The chain uses TRBV28 and TRBJ2-7, with 8 bases fitting TRBD2. This CDR3 region has 15 residues. In germline, CDR1 is MDHEN, CDR2 SYDVKM. V lost 6 bases to trimming and J lost 6 bases; unmatched junction nucleotides: 13.

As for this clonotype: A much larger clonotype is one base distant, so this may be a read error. CDR3 sequence reads: CSAEGILGGSETQYF. CDR3 DNA: TGCAGCGCTGAAGGGATTCTTGGGGGGTCAGAGACCCAGTACTTC. The V call is TRBV29-1, the J call TRBJ2-5; the D gene is possibly TRBD2 (6 bases). In germline, CDR1 is SQVTM, CDR2 ANQGSEA. The CDR3 is made up of 15 amino acids.

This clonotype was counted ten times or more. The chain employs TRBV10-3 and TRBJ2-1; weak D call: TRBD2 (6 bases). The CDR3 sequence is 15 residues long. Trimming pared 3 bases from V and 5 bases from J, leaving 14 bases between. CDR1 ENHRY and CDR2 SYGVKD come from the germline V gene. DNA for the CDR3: TGTGCCATCAGTGAAGGCGGGATGAGTAACAATGAGCAGTTCTTC. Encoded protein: CAISEGGMSNNEQFF.

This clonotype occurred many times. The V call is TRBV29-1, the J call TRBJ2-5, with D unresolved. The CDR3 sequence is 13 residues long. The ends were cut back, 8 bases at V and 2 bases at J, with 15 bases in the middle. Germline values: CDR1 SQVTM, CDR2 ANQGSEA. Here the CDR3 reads CSSGMSPQETQYF. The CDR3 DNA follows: TGCAGCTCTGGAATGAGTCCTCAAGAGACCCAGTACTTC.

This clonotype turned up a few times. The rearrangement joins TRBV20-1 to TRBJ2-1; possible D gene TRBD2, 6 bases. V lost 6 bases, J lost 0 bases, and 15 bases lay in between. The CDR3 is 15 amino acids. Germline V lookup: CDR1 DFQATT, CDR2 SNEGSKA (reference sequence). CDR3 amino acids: CSADGDGSSYNEQFF. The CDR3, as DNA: TGCAGTGCAGACGGGGACGGGAGCTCCTACAATGAGCAGTTCTTC.

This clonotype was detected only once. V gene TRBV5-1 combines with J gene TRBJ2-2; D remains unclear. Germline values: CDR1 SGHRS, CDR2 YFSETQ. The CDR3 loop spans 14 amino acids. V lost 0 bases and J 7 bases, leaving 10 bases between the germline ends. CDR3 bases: TGCGCCAGCAGCTTGGCCCAGACTGGCGGGGAGCTGTTTTTT. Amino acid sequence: CASSLAQTGGELFF.

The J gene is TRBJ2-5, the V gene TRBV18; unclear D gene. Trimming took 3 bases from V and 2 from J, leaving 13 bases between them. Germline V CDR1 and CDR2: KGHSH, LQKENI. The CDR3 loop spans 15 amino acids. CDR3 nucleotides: TGTGCCAGCTCACCGTTGCAAGGTGGACAAGAGACCCAGTACTTC. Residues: CASSPLQGGQETQYF.

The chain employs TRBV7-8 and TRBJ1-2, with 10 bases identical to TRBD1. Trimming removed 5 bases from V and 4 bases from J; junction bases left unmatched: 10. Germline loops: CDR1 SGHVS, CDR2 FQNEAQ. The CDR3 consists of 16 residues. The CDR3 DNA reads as TGTGCCAGCAGCCAAGAAGGGGGACAGGGGATCTATGGCTACACCTTC. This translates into CASSQEGGQGIYGYTF. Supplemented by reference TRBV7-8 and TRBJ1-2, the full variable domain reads GAGVSQSPRYKVAKRGQDVALRCDPISGHVSLFWYQQALGQGPEFLTYFQNEAQLDKSGLPSDRFFAERPEGSVSTLKIQRTQQEDSAVYLCASSQEGGQGIYGYTFGSGTRLTVV.

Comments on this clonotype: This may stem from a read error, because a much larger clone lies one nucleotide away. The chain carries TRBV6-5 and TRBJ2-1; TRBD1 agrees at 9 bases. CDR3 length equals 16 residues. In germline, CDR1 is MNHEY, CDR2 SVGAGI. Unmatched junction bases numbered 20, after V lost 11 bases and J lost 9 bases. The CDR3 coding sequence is TGTGCCGCAGCCCCTTTATCCGGGACAGGGAAGGGTGAGCAGTTCTTC. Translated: CAAAPLSGTGKGEQFF.

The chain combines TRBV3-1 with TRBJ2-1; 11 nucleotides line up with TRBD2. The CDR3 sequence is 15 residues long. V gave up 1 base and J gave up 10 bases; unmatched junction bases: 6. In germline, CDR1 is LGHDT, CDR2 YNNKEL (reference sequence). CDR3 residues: CASSQGSGGAQEQFF. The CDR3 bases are TGTGCCAGCAGCCAAGGTAGCGGGGGGGCCCAGGAGCAGTTCTTC.

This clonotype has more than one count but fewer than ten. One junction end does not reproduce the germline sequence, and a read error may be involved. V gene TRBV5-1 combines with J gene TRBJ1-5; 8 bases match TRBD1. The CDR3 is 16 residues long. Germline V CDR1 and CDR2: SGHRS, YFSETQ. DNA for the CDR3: TGCGCTAGCAGCCTGGACAGGGAAAAAGGAGATCAGCCCCAGCATTTT. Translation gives CASSLDREKGDQPQHF.

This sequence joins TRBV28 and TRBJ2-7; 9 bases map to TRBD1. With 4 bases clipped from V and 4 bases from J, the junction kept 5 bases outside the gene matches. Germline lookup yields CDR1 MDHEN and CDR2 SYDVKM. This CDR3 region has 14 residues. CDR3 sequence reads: CASSYPDRGYEQYF. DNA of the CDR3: TGTGCCAGCAGTTATCCGGACAGGGGTTACGAGCAGTACTTC.

CDR3 in amino acids: CASSHGTSGDQETQYF. Written as DNA, the CDR3 is TGTGCCAGCAGCCATGGGACTAGCGGGGATCAAGAGACCCAGTACTTC. The chain recombines TRBV4-2 with TRBJ2-5; 13 bases are a match to TRBD2. The CDR3 is 16 residues long. Germline CDR1 and CDR2: LGHNA and YNFKEQ. V gave up 3 bases and J gave up 2 bases; unmatched junction bases: 3.

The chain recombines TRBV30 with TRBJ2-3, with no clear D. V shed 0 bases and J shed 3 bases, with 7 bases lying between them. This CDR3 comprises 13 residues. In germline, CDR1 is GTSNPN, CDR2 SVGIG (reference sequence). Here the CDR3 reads CAWSVWTTDTQYF. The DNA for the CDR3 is TGTGCCTGGAGTGTGTGGACGACAGATACGCAGTATTTT.

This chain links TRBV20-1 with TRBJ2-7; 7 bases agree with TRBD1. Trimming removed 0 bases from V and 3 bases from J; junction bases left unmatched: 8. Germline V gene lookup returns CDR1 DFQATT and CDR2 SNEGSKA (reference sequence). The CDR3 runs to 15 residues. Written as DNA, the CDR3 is TGCAGTGCTAGAGATCAGTGGGCAGGGGGCTACGAGCAGTACTTC. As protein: CSARDQWAGGYEQYF.

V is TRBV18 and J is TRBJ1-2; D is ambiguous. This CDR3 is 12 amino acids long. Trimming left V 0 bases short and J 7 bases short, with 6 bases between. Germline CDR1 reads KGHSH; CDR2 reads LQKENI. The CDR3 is CASSPPPPGYTF. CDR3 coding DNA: TGTGCCAGCTCACCACCGCCCCCTGGCTACACCTTC. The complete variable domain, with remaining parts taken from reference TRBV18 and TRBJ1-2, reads NAGVMQNPRHLVRRRGQEARLRCSPMKGHSHVYWYRQLPEEGLKFMVYLQKENIIDESGMPKERFSAEFPKEGPSILRIQQVVRGDSAAYFCASSPPPPGYTFGSGTRLTVV.

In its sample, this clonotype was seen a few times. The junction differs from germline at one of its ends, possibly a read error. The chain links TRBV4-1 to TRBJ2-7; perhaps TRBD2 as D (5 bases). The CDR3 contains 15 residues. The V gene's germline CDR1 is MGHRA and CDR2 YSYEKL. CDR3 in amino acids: CASSQEGSNFNELYF. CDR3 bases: TGCGCCAGCAGTCAAGAGGGTAGCAACTTCAACGAGCTGTACTTC.

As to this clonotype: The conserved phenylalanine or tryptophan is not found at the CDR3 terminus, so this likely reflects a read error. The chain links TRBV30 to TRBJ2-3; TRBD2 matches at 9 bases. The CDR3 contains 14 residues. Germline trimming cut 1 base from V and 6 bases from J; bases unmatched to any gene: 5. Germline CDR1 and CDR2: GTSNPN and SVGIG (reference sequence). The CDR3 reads CAWSALAGRDTQYV. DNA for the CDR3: TGTGCCTGGAGTGCGCTAGCGGGACGGGATACGCAGTATGTT.

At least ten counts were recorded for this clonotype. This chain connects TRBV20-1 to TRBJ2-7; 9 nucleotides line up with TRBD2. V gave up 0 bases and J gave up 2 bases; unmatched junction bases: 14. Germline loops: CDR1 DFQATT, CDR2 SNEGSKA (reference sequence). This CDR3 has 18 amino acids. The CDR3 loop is CSARDPLEAGGPPYEQYF. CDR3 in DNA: TGCAGTGCTAGAGACCCTCTCGAGGCGGGAGGGCCTCCCTACGAGCAGTACTTC.

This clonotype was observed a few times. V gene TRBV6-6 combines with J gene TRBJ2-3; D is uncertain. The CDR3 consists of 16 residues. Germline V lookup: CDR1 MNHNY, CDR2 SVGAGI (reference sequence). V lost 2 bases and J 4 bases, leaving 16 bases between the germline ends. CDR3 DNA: TGTGCCAGCAGTTACCCAACAACTTCCTTTGCAGATACGCAGTATTTT. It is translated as CASSYPTTSFADTQYF.

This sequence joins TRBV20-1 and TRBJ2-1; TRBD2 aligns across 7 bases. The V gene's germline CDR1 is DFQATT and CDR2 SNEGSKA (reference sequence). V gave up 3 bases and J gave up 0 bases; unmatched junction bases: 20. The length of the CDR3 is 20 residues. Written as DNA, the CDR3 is TGCAGTGCTAGGAGCCAGCTAGCGGAGACCCCTAGGGGCTCCTACAATGAGCAGTTCTTC. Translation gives CSARSQLAETPRGSYNEQFF.

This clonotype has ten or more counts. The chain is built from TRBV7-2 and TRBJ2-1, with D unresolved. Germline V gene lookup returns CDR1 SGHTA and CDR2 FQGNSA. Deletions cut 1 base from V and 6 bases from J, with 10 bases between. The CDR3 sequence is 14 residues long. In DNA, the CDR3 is TGTGCCAGCAGCTTAGGAGTTTTGGGCAATGAGCAGTTCTTC. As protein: CASSLGVLGNEQFF.

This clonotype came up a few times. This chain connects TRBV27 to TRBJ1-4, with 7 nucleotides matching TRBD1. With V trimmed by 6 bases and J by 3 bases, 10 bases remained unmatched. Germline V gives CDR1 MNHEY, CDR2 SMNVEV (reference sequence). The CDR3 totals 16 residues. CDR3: CASRRRRTGPNEKLFF. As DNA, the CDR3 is TGTGCCAGCAGGAGACGCCGGACAGGTCCTAATGAAAAACTGTTTTTT.